The entry below gives a single T cell receptor (beta chain) sequence along with its context. The antigen remains undetermined. Individual cDNA molecules were tagged with unique molecular identifiers, the study reported. MiXCR, run by TCRdb on the 5' RACE reads, gives a single entry per CDR3 protein. The sample shows 20,000 to 25,000 distinct CDR3 sequences, about 5.6% of them seen only once. This sample stems from a study of early T cells in non-severe SARS-CoV-2 infection. General study results and limits: A preference for anti-spike CD8 responses marked VDJdb matching, which missed private and CD4 specificities.

V was shortened by 1 base and J by 3 bases, with 11 bases between the two germline ends. Germline CDR1 SEHNR, CDR2 FQNEAQ (reference sequence). The length of the CDR3 is 15 residues. This receptor was identified in an adult who was a healthcare worker with PCR-confirmed SARS-CoV-2 infection or an uninfected control (not recorded which). The sample taken for sequencing was whole blood. This chain joins TRBV7-9 and TRBJ2-3, with D unclear. CDR3 DNA: TGTGCCAGCAGCTTAGAGTGGGCGGCTACAGATACGCAGTATTTT. Its protein product is CASSLEWAATDTQYF. Complete variable domain (other parts from reference TRBV7-9 and TRBJ2-3): DTGVSQNPRHKITKRGQNVTFRCDPISEHNRLYWYRQTLGQGPEFLTYFQNEAQLEKSRLLSDRFSAERPKGSFSTLEIQRTEQGDSAMYLCASSLEWAATDTQYFGPGTRLTVL.